This T cell receptor beta chain came from a study of naive and memory T cell subsets. The CDR3 is 16 amino acids. Germline CDR1 is DFQATT and CDR2 is SNEGSKA (reference sequence). Unmatched junction bases numbered 18, after V lost 5 bases and J lost 10 bases. Study-wide findings and caveats: Diversity fell and Gini index rose from naive through CM, EM, EMRA. A few larger clonotypes appeared in naive repertoires, especially CD8, possibly memory cells re-expressing CD45RA.

Two oligonucleotides, mixed equimolar, formed the beta constant-region primer covering TRBC1 and TRBC2. The ligated cDNA underwent four PCR rounds using SP2 and nested alpha and beta constant-region primers. A 12-nucleotide UMI and the SP2 primer were added to the cDNA 3' end by oligonucleotide ligation. Using its own MiXCR run on the UMI-ligation and nested PCR reads, TCRdb lists one record per CDR3 protein. The sample consists of approximately 90,000 distinct CDR3 sequences, around 10% of them appearing once. In this sample, this clonotype turned up a few times. The antigen remains undetermined. The rearrangement links TRBV20-1 to TRBJ2-1; TRBD2 matches at 9 bases. This TCR was recovered from a human donor in good health. The material sequenced was naive CD4+ T cells from blood. The CDR3 DNA reads TGCAGTGCTGGGGACCCCGGTCGCGGGGGGGCAGGAGAGCAGTTCTTC. Translated, it gives CSAGDPGRGGAGEQFF.